Given below is one T cell receptor beta chain in context. Antigen unknown. The data originate from a study of persistence of HIV-infected CD4 T cells. About the study: Median time on suppressive ART was 8 to 9 years.

The libraries were made with immunoSEQ version 4 in survey mode. TCRdb's copy holds only in-frame clones and misses some; the assay was immunoSEQ multiplex PCR. The sample consists of about 20,000 clones, 55% to 65% of them appearing once. This CDR3 has 14 residues. Looked up from germline, CDR1 is SEHNR and CDR2 is FQNEAQ (reference sequence). V was clipped by 2 bases and J by 9 bases, with 16 bases between them. The stimulus was an HIV-1 Gag 15-mer peptide pool, 0.85 to 1 ug/peptide/mL. CD4+ T cells upregulating both CD40 ligand and CD69 were sorted as responding cells. For approximately 17 hours, CD8-depleted PBMCs received anti-CD28/CD49d costimulation, a CD40-blocking antibody and enfuvirtide.

This chain connects TRBV7-9 to TRBJ1-1; a possible D gene is TRBD1 (6 bases). This receptor was taken from an adult woman with HIV who was CMV-seropositive. Sequenced here: CD4+ T cells sorted from PBMCs after roughly 18-hour stimulation, sampled from a patient who received antiretroviral therapy. The CDR3 DNA reads as TGTGCCAGCAGCTTAAACTTCGGAGGGGGAAAAGCTTTCTTT. Translated, it gives CASSLNFGGGKAFF.